A single sample is the source of the 2 T cell receptor beta chains below, sequenced in a study of cytomegalovirus exposure and HLA in healthy donors. A multiplex PCR was run with 60 Vbeta primers and 13 Jbeta primers. TCRdb's copy holds only in-frame clones and misses some; the assay was immunoSEQ multiplex PCR. Of roughly 100,000 clones in the sample, more than 60% were seen once. The sequenced sample consisted of PBMCs. All receptors derive from a male donor in good health and CMV-seronegative.

V gene TRBV27 combines with J gene TRBJ2-1; D is perhaps TRBD2 (5 bases). The CDR3 runs to 19 residues. The V and J ends lost 3 bases and 3 bases respectively, with 24 bases between them. The V gene's germline CDR1 is MNHEY and CDR2 SMNVEV (reference sequence). CDR3: CASSFTPVAAENYYNEQFF. CDR3 nucleotides: TGTGCCAGCAGTTTCACGCCGGTAGCAGCGGAAAATTACTACAATGAGCAGTTCTTC.

The chain links TRBV7-9 to TRBJ2-3; D might be TRBD2 (5 bases). The CDR3 contains 15 residues. CDR1 is SEHNR, CDR2 FQNEAQ, per germline (reference sequence). V was pared by 5 bases and J by 4 bases, with 16 bases between. DNA for the CDR3: TGTGCCAGCAGCCTCACGGACTTAAGGGCAGATACGCAGTATTTT. As protein: CASSLTDLRADTQYF.